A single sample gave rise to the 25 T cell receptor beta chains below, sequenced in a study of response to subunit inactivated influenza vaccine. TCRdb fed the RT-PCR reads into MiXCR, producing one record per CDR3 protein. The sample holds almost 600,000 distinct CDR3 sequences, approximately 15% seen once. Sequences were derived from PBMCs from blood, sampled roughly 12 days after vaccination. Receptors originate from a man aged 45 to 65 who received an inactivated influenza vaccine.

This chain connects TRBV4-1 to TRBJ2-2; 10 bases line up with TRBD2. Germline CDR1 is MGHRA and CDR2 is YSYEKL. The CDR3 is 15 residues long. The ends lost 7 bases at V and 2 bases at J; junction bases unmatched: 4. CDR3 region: CASKGLAYNTGELFF. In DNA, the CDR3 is TGCGCCAGCAAGGGACTAGCGTATAACACCGGGGAGCTGTTTTTT.

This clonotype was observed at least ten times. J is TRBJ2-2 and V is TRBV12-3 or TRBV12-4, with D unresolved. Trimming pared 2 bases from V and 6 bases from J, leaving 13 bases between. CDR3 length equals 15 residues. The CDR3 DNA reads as TGTGCCAGCAGTTTATACAGCCAACACTCCGGGGAGCTGTTTTTT. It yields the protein CASSLYSQHSGELFF.

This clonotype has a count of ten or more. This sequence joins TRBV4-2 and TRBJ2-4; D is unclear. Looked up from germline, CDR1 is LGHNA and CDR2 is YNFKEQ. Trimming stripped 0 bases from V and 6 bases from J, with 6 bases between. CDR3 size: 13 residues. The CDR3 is CASSQEATNIQYF. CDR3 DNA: TGTGCCAGCAGCCAAGAAGCGACAAACATTCAGTACTTC.

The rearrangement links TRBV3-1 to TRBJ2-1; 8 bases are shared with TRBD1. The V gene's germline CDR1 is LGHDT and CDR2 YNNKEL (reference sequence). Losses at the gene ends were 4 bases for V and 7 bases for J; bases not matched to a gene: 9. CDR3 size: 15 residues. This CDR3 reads CASSPLRTGRNEQFF. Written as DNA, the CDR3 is TGTGCCAGCAGCCCCTTACGGACAGGGCGAAATGAGCAGTTCTTC.

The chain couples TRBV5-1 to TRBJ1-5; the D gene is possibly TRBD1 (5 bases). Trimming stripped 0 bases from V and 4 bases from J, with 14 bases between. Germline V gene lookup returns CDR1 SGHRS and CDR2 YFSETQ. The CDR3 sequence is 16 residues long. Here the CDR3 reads CASSLVSQGRNQPQHF. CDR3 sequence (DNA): TGCGCCAGCAGCTTGGTATCCCAGGGTAGGAATCAGCCCCAGCATTTT.

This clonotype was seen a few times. CDR3 in DNA: TGTGCCAGCAGTTACCCTGAGCAGTTCTTC. It encodes CASSYPEQFF. The rearrangement uses TRBV6-6 and TRBJ2-1, with D unclear. Trimming pared 2 bases from V and 9 bases from J, leaving 2 bases between. This CDR3 has 10 amino acids. Per germline, CDR1 MNHNY and CDR2 SVGAGI (reference sequence).

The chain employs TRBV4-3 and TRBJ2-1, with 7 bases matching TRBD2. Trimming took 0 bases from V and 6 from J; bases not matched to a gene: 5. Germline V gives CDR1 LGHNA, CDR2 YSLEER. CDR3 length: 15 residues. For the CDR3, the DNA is TGCGCCAGCAGCCAAGACAACGGGAGGTTCAATGAGCAGTTCTTC. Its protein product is CASSQDNGRFNEQFF.

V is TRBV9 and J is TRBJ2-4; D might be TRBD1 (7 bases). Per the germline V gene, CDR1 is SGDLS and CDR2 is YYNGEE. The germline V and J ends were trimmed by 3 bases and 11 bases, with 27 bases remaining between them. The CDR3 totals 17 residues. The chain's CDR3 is CASSEGAGASVQTVQYF. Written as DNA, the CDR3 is TGTGCCAGCAGCGAGGGGGCCGGGGCTAGCGTGCAAACGGTTCAGTACTTC.

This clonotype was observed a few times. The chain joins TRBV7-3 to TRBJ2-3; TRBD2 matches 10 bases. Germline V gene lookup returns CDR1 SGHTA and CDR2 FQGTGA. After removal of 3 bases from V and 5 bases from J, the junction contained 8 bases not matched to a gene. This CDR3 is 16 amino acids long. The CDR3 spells CASSFGIAGGKDTQYF. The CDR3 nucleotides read TGTGCCAGCAGCTTTGGGATAGCGGGAGGAAAAGATACGCAGTATTTT. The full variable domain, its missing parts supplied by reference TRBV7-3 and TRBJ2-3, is GAGVSQTPSNKVTEKGKYVELRCDPISGHTALYWYRQSLGQGPEFLIYFQGTGAADDSGLPNDRFFAVRPEGSVSTLKIQRTERGDSAVYLCASSFGIAGGKDTQYFGPGTRLTVL.

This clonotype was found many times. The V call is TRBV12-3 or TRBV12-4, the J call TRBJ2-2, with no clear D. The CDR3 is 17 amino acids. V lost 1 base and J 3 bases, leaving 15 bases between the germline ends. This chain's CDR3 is CASSLVYTRTYTGELFF. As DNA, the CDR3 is TGTGCCAGCAGTTTAGTTTACACCCGAACGTACACCGGGGAGCTGTTTTTT.

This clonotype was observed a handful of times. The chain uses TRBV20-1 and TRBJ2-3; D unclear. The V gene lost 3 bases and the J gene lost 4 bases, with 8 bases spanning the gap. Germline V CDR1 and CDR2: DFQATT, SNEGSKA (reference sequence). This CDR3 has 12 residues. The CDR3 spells CSARDDADTQYF. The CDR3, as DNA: TGCAGTGCTAGGGACGATGCAGATACGCAGTATTTT.

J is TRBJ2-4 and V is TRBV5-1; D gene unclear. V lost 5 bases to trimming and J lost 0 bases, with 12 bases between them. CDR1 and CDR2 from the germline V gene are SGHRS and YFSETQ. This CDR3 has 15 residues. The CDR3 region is CASREGNLAKNIQYF. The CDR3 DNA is TGCGCCAGCAGGGAAGGGAACCTAGCCAAAAACATTCAGTACTTC. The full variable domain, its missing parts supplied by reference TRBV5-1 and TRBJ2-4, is KAGVTQTPRYLIKTRGQQVTLSCSPISGHRSVSWYQQTPGQGLQFLFEYFSETQRNKGNFPGRFSGRQFSNSRSEMNVSTLELGDSALYLCASREGNLAKNIQYFGAGTRLSVL.

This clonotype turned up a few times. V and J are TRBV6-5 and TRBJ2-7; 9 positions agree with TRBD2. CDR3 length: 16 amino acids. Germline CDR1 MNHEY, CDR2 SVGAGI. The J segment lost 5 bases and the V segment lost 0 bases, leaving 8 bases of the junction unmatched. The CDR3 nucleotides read TGTGCCAGCAGTTACTCGAGTAGCGGGAGAGGGAACGAGCAGTACTTC. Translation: CASSYSSSGRGNEQYF.

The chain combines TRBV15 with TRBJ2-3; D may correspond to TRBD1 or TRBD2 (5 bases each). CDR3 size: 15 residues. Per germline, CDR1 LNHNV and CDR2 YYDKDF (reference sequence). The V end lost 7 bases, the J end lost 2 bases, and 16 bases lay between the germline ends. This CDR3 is CATKYRDGYTDTQYF. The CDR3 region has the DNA TGTGCCACCAAGTACCGGGACGGATACACAGATACGCAGTATTTT.

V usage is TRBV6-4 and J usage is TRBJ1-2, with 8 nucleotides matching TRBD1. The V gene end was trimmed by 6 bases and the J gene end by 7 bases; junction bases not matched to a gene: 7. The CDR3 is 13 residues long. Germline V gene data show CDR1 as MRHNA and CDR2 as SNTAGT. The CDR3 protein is CASRQPGGFGYTF. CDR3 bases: TGTGCCAGCAGGCAACCAGGGGGCTTTGGCTACACCTTC.

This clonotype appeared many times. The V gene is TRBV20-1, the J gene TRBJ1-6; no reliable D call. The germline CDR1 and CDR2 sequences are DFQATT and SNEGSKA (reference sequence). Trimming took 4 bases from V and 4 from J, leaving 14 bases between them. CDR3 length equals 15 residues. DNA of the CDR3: TGCAGTGCTATAGAAACTAGAGGTTATAATTCACCCCTCCACTTT. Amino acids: CSAIETRGYNSPLHF.

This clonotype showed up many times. CDR3 in amino acids: CASRRGAGGRNEQYF. The CDR3 DNA reads TGTGCCAGCAGAAGAGGGGCAGGGGGACGGAACGAGCAGTACTTC. The chain couples TRBV12-3 or TRBV12-4 to TRBJ2-7, with TRBD1 matching 7 bases. J lost 5 bases, V lost 6 bases, and 13 bases had no gene match. The CDR3 loop spans 15 amino acids.

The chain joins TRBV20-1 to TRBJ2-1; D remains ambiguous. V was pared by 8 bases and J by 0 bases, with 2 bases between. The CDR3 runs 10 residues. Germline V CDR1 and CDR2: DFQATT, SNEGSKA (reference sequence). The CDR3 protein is CSLSYNEQFF. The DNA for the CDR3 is TGCAGTCTCTCCTACAATGAGCAGTTCTTC.

The CDR3 spells CASSPGSEKLFF. CDR3 nucleotide sequence: TGTGCCAGTAGCCCAGGGAGCGAAAAACTGTTTTTT. The J gene is TRBJ1-4, the V gene TRBV19; possible D gene TRBD1, 5 bases. Germline CDR1 and CDR2: LNHDA and SQIVND (reference sequence). The ends were cut back, 6 bases at V and 8 bases at J, with 10 bases in the middle. The length of the CDR3 is 12 residues.

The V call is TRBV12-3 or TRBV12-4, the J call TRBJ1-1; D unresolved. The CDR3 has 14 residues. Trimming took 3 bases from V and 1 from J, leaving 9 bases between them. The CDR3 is CASSFDRTNTEAFF. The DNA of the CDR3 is TGTGCCAGCAGTTTCGACCGGACGAACACTGAAGCTTTCTTT.

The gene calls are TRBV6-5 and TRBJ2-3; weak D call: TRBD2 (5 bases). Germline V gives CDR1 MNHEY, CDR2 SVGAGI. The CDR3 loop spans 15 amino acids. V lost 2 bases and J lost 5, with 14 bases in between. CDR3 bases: TGTGCCAGCAGTTACCGGGGTACCCTTGGAGATACGCAGTATTTT. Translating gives CASSYRGTLGDTQYF.

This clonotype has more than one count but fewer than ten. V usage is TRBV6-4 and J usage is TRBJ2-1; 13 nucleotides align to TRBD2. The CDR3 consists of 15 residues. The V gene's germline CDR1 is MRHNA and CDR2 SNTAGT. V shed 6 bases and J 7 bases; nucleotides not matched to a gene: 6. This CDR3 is CASSWGLAGINEQFF. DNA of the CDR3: TGTGCCAGCAGCTGGGGACTAGCGGGGATTAATGAGCAGTTCTTC.

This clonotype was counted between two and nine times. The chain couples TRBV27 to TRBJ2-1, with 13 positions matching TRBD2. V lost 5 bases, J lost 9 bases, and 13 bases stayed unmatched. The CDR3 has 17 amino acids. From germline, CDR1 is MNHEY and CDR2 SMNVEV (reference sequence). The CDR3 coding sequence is TGTGCCAGCAGTGCCGACTGGACTAGCGGGAGAAGGGGTGAGCAGTTCTTC. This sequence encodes CASSADWTSGRRGEQFF.

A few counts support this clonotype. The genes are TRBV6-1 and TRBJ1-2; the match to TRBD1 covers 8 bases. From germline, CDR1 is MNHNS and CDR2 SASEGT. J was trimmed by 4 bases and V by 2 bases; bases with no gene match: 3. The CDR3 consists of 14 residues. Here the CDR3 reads CASSEPGGSYGYTF. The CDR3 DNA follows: TGTGCCAGCAGTGAACCAGGGGGCTCCTATGGCTACACCTTC.

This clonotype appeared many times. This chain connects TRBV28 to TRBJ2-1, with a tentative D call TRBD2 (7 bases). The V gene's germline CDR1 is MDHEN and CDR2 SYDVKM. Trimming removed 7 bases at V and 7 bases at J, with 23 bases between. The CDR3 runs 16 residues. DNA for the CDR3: TGTGCCAGCACCGCCGGGGGGCATGGGTTCTGGAATGAGCAGTTCTTC. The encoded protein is CASTAGGHGFWNEQFF. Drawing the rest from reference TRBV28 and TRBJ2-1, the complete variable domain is DVKVTQSSRYLVKRTGEKVFLECVQDMDHENMFWYRQDPGLGLRLIYFSYDVKMKEKGDIPEGYSVSREKKERFSLILESASTNQTSMYLCASTAGGHGFWNEQFFGPGTRLTVL.